The T cell receptor (beta chain) described here comes from a study of memory CD4+ T cells and cytomegalovirus serostatus. Study results and caveats: The CMV-associated TCR signature appears largely within the CD4+ memory repertoire.

The sort gate was single viable CD3+CD4+CD8-CD45RO+ cells for memory CD4+ T cells. Serostatus was set by detecting CMV pp150, pp28, p38, p52 IgG. Original processing methods: After removing out-of-frame reads, 2.3 million or so distinct TCRbeta sequences remained. Assay used: immunoSEQ multiplex PCR; TCRdb lists only in-frame clones, some missing. V and J calls and clone size are as listed in that table; D and trimming were resolved from the DNA. The sample records 35,000 to 50,000 clones, roughly 79% being singletons. This clone was found a few times. As yet, its antigen is unknown. The clonotype was recovered from an adult in good health and CMV-seronegative. The sample comprised memory CD4+ T cells from blood.

The CDR3 bases are TGTGCCAGCAGTTCCGCAGGTGGGACCACTGAAGCTTTCTTT. Its protein is CASSSAGGTTEAFF. The chain carries TRBV2 and TRBJ1-1, with D perhaps TRBD1 (5 bases). This CDR3 has 14 amino acids. Trimming shortened V by 5 bases and J by 4 bases, and 14 bases separated the two germline ends. In germline, CDR1 is SNHLY, CDR2 FYNNEI. The variable domain in full, completed from reference TRBV2 and TRBJ1-1, reads EPEVTQTPSHQVTQMGQEVILRCVPISNHLYFYWYRQILGQKVEFLVSFYNNEISEKSEIFDDQFSVERPDGSNFTLKIRSTKLEDSAMYFCASSSAGGTTEAFFGQGTRLTVV.